Listed below are T cell receptor beta chains from one sample, sequenced in a study of cytomegalovirus exposure and HLA in healthy donors. TCRdb's copy holds only in-frame clones and misses some; the assay was immunoSEQ multiplex PCR. Of roughly 180,000 clones in the sample, 70% to 80% were seen once. Material for sequencing was PBMCs. These receptors were obtained from a male donor in good health and CMV-seronegative. The CDR3 runs from the conserved cysteine through the conserved F or W. Clone size is shown for a subset of rows, as once, few, many or a class of expanded clone.

V gene	clone size	J gene	CDR3 length	CDR3 protein
TRBV30	few	TRBJ1-5	13	CAWRENENQPQHF
TRBV28	NA	TRBJ2-7	15	CASSFTTSGSYEQYF
TRBV11-3	NA	TRBJ2-2	11	CASSFGGELFF
TRBV6-1	NA	TRBJ1-2	17	CASSEQEWGLVAYGYTF
TRBV30	NA	TRBJ1-5	11	CAAGSNQPQHF
TRBV6-5	NA	TRBJ1-1	14	CASSRDTQQTEAFF
TRBV29-1	once	TRBJ2-2	16	CSVIGLAGGFTGELFF
TRBV7-9	NA	TRBJ2-1	15	CASSRDLAGYNEQFF
TRBV4-3	NA	TRBJ2-3	16	CASSQAGTGGTDTQYF
TRBV5-1	NA	TRBJ2-1	16	CASRVPGTPKGNEQFF
TRBV5-1	NA	TRBJ2-7	15	CASSPGLAEVGEQYF
TRBV4-1	NA	TRBJ2-3	20	CASSQEKTFGQGKSADTQYF
TRBV9	NA	TRBJ2-1	15	CASSVRDRVYNEQFF
TRBV6-5	NA	TRBJ1-6	15	CATGQRQGYNSPLHF
TRBV9	few	TRBJ2-2	16	CASSVYSGRGTGELFF
TRBV7-8	once	TRBJ1-4	17	CASSPRTRGGTNEKLFF
TRBV4-1	NA	TRBJ2-3	18	CASSQVILAGAGTDTQYF
TRBV4-3	once	TRBJ1-4	17	CASSQGEGGWGNEKLFF
TRBV5-1	NA	TRBJ1-5	14	CASSQDSPNQPQHF
TRBV12-5	once	TRBJ2-7	17	CASGLDSNGRLSYEQYF
TRBV20-1	NA	TRBJ2-3	11	CRPYLTDTQYF
TRBV2	NA	TRBJ2-6	17	CASSNPWTLSGANVLTF
TRBV25-1	NA	TRBJ2-3	18	CASSGGWQVGLLTDTQYF
TRBV5-4	NA	TRBJ2-3	16	CASSLTSGSATDTQYF
TRBV9	NA	TRBJ1-5	14	CASSVVSGSGPQHF
TRBV28	NA	TRBJ1-1	12	CASRTGDTEAFF
TRBV30	few	TRBJ1-3	13	CAWSTQGGNTIYF
TRBV5-6	NA	TRBJ1-3	14	CASSPTGSGNTIYF
TRBV30	NA	TRBJ2-1	15	CAWSGEVRSYNEQFF
TRBV19	NA	TRBJ2-1	13	CASRPIEGGEQFF
TRBV6-5	few	TRBJ1-2	14	CASSTTGTLYGYTF
TRBV18	NA	TRBJ2-1	15	CASSLTSGSYNEQFF
TRBV9	NA	TRBJ2-3	18	CASSVNPGLAGGTDTQYF
TRBV11-1	NA	TRBJ2-4	14	CASSPRTRENIQYF
TRBV28	NA	TRBJ2-2	17	CANPFSRGPANTGELFF
TRBV27	once	TRBJ2-7	13	CASSLSQSYEQYF
TRBV9	NA	TRBJ2-1	13	CASSVGEYNEQFF
TRBV7-9	NA	TRBJ2-1	16	CASSLESSGRVYEQFF
TRBV6-5	few	TRBJ1-6	15	CASSYAKGPHSPLHF
TRBV4-2	NA	TRBJ2-1	19	CASSLEGDYLKSSYNEQFF
TRBV28	NA	TRBJ1-3	15	CASSPGTVAGNTIYF
TRBV28	NA	TRBJ1-3	16	CASSLRDRVSGNTIYF
TRBV27	NA	TRBJ1-6	15	CASSLTGTGNSPLHF
TRBV6-6	NA	TRBJ2-1	11	CASRGQGLWVF
TRBV5-1	NA	TRBJ2-1	13	CASSLDRGPEQFF
TRBV27	NA	TRBJ2-1	15	CASSPGQFSYNEQFF
TRBV28	few	TRBJ1-5	14	CASSPDKWDQPQHF
TRBV4-3	NA	TRBJ1-1	15	CASSQVASGGTEAFF
TRBV6-5	once	TRBJ1-5	13	CASSKRGNQPQHF